The 2 T cell receptor beta chains below come from one sample, sequenced in a study of shared clonotypes between healthy human individuals. TCRdb's table, derived via immunoSEQ multiplex PCR, lists solely in-frame clones and lacks some. The table shows about 1.1 million clones, with 70% to 85% occurring only once. Specimen: memory CD4+ T cells from PBMCs. Subset indicated: CD45RA-negative fraction. The receptors originated from a man younger than 30 in good health. Some clones in this sample may be carry-over from other donors' samples.

The V and J genes are TRBV18 and TRBJ2-1; the D call may be TRBD1 or TRBD2 (5 bases each). Germline loops: CDR1 KGHSH, CDR2 LQKENI. Trimming took off 6 bases at V and 4 bases at J, with 16 bases between the two ends. CDR3 length equals 15 residues. The CDR3 spells CASSLERGSYNEQFF. DNA for the CDR3: TGTGCCAGCTCCCTTGAGAGGGGCTCGTACAATGAGCAGTTCTTC. The entire variable domain, with the rest obtained from reference TRBV18 and TRBJ2-1, is as follows: NAGVMQNPRHLVRRRGQEARLRCSPMKGHSHVYWYRQLPEEGLKFMVYLQKENIIDESGMPKERFSAEFPKEGPSILRIQQVVRGDSAAYFCASSLERGSYNEQFFGPGTRLTVL.

J is TRBJ2-5 and V is TRBV2, with 11 bases lining up with TRBD2. V was pared by 4 bases and J by 2 bases, with 3 bases of the junction left unmatched. Germline assignment: CDR1 SNHLY and CDR2 FYNNEI. CDR3 length: 15 amino acids. The CDR3 reads CASSARLAGQETQYF. CDR3 coding DNA: TGTGCCAGCAGTGCCCGACTAGCGGGACAAGAGACCCAGTACTTC.